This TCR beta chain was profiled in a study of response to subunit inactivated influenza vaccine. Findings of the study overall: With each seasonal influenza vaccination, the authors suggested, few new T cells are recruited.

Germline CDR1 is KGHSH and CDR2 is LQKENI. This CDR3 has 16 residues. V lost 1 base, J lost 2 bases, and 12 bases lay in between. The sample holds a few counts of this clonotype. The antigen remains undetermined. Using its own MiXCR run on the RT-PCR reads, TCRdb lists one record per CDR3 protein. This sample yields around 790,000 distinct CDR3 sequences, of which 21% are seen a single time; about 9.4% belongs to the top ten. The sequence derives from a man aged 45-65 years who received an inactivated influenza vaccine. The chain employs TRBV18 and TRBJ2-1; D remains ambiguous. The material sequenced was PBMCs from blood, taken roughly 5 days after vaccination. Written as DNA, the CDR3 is TGTGCCAGCTCACCACTCCTAGTAGGGACCTACAATGAGCAGTTCTTC. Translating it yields CASSPLLVGTYNEQFF.